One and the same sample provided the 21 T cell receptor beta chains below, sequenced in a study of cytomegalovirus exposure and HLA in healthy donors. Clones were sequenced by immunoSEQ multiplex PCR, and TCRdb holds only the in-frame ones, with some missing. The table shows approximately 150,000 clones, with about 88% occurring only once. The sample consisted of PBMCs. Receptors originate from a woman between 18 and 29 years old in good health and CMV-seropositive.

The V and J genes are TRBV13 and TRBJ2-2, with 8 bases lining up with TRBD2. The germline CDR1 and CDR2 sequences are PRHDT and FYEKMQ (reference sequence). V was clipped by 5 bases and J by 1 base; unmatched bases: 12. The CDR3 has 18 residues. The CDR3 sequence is CASSATSVAGRNTGELFF. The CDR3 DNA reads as TGTGCCAGCAGCGCCACTTCGGTAGCGGGAAGGAACACCGGGGAGCTGTTTTTT.

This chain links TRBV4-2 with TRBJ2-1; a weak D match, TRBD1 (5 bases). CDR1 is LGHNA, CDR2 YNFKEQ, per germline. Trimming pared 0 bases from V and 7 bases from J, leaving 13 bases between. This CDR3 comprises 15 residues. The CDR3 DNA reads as TGTGCCAGCAGCCAAGATGAAGGGGTGGAAAATGAGCAGTTCTTC. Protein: CASSQDEGVENEQFF.

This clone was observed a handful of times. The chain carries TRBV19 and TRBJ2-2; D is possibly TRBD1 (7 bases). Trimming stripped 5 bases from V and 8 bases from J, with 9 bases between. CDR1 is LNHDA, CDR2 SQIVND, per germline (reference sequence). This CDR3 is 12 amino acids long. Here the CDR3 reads CASSQGGGELFF. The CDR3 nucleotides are TGTGCCAGTAGTCAGGGGGGTGGGGAGCTGTTTTTT.

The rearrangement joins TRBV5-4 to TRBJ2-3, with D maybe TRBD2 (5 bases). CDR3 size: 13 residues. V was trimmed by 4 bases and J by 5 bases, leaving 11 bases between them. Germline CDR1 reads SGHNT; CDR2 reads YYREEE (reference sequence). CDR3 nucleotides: TGTGCCAGCAGCATGGGAGTAAAAGATACGCAGTATTTT. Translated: CASSMGVKDTQYF. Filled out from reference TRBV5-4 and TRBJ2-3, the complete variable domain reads ETGVTQSPTHLIKTRGQQVTLRCSSQSGHNTVSWYQQALGQGPQFIFQYYREEENGRGNFPPRFSGLQFPNYSSELNVNALELDDSALYLCASSMGVKDTQYFGPGTRLTVL.

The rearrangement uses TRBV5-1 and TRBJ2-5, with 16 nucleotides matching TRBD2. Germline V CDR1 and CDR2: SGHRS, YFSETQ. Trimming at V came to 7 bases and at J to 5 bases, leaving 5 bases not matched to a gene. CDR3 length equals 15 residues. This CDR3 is CASGTSGRAGETQYF. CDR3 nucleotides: TGCGCCAGCGGGACTAGCGGGAGGGCCGGGGAGACCCAGTACTTC.

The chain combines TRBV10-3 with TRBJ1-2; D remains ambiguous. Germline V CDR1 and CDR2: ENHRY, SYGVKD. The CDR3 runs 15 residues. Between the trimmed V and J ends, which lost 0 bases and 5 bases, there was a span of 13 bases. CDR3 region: CAISESDTASYGYTF. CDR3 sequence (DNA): TGTGCCATCAGTGAGTCTGACACGGCTTCTTATGGCTACACCTTC.

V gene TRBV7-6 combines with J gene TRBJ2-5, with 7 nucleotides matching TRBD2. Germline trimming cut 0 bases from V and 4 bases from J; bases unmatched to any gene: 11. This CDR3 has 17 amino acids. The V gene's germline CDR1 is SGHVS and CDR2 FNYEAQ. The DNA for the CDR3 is TGTGCCAGCAGCTTAGCGGGAGGGCCGAGGGTTGGAGAGACCCAGTACTTC. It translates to CASSLAGGPRVGETQYF.

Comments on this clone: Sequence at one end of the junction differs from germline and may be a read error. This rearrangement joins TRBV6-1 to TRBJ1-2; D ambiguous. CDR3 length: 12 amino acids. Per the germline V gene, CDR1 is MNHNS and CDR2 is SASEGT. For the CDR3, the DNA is TGTGCCAGCAGTGTATCCGGGAGGCAAGATCACTTC. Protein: CASSVSGRQDHF.

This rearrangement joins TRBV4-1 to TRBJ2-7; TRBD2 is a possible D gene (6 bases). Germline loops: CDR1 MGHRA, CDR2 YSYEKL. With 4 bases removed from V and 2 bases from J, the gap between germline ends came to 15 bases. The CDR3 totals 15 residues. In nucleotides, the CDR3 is TGCGCCAGCAGCCTATTTGACACGGGGGCCTACGAGCAGTACTTC. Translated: CASSLFDTGAYEQYF.

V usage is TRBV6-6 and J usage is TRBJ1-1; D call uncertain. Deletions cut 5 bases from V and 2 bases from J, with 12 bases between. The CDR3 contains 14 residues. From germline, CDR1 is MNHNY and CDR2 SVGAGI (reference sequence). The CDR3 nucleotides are TGTGCCAGCAGTCCTGAGCGGCCTAACACTGAAGCTTTCTTT. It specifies CASSPERPNTEAFF.

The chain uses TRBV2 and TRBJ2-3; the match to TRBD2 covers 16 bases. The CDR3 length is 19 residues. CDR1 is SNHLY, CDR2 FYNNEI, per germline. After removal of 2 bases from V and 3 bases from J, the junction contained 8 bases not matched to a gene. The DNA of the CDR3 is TGTGCCAGCAGTGAAATCTCCGGGACTAGCGGGAGGGCAACAGATACGCAGTATTTT. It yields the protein CASSEISGTSGRATDTQYF.

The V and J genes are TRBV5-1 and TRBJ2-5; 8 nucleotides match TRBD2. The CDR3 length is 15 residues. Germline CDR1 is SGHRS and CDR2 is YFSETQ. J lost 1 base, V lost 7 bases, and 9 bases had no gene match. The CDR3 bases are TGCGCCAGCTTCGAAGGAGCGGGAGTCCAAGAGACCCAGTACTTC. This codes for CASFEGAGVQETQYF.

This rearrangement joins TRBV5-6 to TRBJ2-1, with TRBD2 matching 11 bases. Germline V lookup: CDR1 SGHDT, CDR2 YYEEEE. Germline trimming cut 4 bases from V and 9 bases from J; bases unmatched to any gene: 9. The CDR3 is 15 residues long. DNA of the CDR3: TGTGCCAGCAGCAGACTAGCGGGAATAAAGGGTGAGCAGTTCTTC. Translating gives CASSRLAGIKGEQFF.

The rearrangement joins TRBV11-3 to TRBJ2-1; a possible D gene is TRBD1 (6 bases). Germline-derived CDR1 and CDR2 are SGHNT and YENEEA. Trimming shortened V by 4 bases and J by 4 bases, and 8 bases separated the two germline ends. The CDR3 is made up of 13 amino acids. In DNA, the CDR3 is TGTGCCAGCAGCTCAGGACAGTACAATGAGCAGTTCTTC. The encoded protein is CASSSGQYNEQFF.

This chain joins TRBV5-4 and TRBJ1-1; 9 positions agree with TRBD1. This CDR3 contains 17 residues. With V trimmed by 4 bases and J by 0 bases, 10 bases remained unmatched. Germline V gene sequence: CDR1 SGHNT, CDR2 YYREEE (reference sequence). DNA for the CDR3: TGTGCCAGCAGCCATCCCGGGACAGGGCCCTTGAACACTGAAGCTTTCTTT. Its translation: CASSHPGTGPLNTEAFF.

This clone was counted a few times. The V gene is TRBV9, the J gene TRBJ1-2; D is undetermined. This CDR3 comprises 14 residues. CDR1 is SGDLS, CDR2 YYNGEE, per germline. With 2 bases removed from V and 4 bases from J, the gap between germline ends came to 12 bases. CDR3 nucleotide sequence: TGTGCCAGCAGCGTGGGCAGATCGAGCTATGGCTACACCTTC. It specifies CASSVGRSSYGYTF.

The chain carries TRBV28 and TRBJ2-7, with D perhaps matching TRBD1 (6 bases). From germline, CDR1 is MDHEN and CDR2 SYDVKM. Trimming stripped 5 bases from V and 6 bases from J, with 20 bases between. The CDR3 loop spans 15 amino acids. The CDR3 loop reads CASSPLRQVLREQYF. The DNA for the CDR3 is TGTGCCAGCAGTCCGCTACGACAGGTACTACGCGAGCAGTACTTC.

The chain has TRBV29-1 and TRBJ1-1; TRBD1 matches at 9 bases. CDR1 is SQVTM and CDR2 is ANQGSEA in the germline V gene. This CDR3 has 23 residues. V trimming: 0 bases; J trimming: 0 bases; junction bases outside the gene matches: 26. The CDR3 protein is CSVEDKTGSYRIDRGSLNTEAFF. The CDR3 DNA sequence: TGCAGCGTTGAAGATAAAACGGGAAGTTATAGGATTGACAGGGGGTCGCTGAACACTGAAGCTTTCTTT.

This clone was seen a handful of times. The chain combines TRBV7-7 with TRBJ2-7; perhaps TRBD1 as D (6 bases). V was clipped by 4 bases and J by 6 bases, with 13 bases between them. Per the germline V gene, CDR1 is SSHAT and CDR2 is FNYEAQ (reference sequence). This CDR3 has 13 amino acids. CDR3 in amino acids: CASSSGQLAEQYF. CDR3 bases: TGTGCCAGCAGCTCCGGACAGCTGGCCGAGCAGTACTTC. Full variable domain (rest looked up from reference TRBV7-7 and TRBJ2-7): GAGVSQSPRYKVTKRGQDVTLRCDPISSHATLYWYQQALGQGPEFLTYFNYEAQPDKSGLPSDRFSAERPEGSISTLTIQRTEQRDSAMYRCASSSGQLAEQYFGPGTRLTVT.

DNA of the CDR3: TGTGCCAGCAGCTTGTTAGCGGGAGAATTCGATGAGCAGTTCTTC. Amino acid sequence: CASSLLAGEFDEQFF. The chain carries TRBV5-8 and TRBJ2-1, with 9 positions matching TRBD2. The CDR3 loop spans 15 amino acids. The germline gives CDR1 SGHTS, CDR2 YDEGEE. V shed 1 base and J 8 bases; nucleotides not matched to a gene: 7.

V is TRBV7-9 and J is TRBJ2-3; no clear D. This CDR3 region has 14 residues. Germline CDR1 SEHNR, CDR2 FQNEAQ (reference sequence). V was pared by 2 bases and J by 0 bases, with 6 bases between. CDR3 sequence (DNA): TGTGCCAGCAGCTTATTAATAAGCACAGATACGCAGTATTTT. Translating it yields CASSLLISTDTQYF.